The rows below give T cell receptor beta chains drawn from one sample of a study of T cells in tumors after PD-1 blockade. Clones were sequenced by immunoSEQ multiplex PCR, and TCRdb holds only the in-frame ones, with some missing. Here the sample spans 45,000 to 60,000 clones, approximately 79% being singletons. The specimen was PBMCs, collected before anti-PD-1 therapy. These receptors were obtained from a human donor with advanced basal cell or squamous cell carcinoma (not recorded which). Each CDR3 is given without its conserved first and last residue. Where a row states a size, it is once, few, many or the class of an expanded clone; other rows omit it.

J: TRBJ2-1; size: NA; V: TRBV28; CDR3: AVGKTSGTRNEQF
J: TRBJ1-5; size: NA; V: TRBV2; CDR3: ASSVYSNQPQH
J: TRBJ1-6; size: NA; V: TRBV6-5; CDR3: ASWSGTGFGSPLH
J: TRBJ1-2; size: few; V: TRBV30; CDR3: AWCAAGFRPNGYT
J: TRBJ1-6; size: once; V: TRBV5-5; CDR3: ASSLVMGNSPLH
J: TRBJ2-3; size: once; V: TRBV9; CDR3: ASSEGMASSGTQY
J: TRBJ2-5; size: NA; V: TRBV28; CDR3: ASSPRDIYWGETQY
J: TRBJ1-1; size: NA; V: TRBV6-6; CDR3: ASRLAINTEAF
J: TRBJ2-3; size: NA; V: TRBV5-4; CDR3: ASSLGEGPTDTQY
J: TRBJ1-5; size: NA; V: TRBV5-5; CDR3: ASSTGGGTLSSGPQH
J: TRBJ1-1; size: NA; V: TRBV12-3/TRBV12-4; CDR3: ASSLNRDTEAF
J: TRBJ2-3; size: NA; V: TRBV28; CDR3: ASTRGGTDTQY
J: TRBJ2-3; size: NA; V: TRBV7-8; CDR3: ASSLRNTSGGRGGNTDTQY
J: TRBJ2-1; size: NA; V: TRBV5-1; CDR3: ASSPNRGRVNEQF
J: TRBJ1-1; size: NA; V: TRBV18; CDR3: ASSPARGNTEAF
J: TRBJ2-1; size: NA; V: TRBV14; CDR3: ASSQGASGSYEQF
J: TRBJ1-1; size: NA; V: TRBV9; CDR3: ASSVSPGNTEAF
J: TRBJ2-7; size: few; V: TRBV6-5; CDR3: ASSRDPGSSYEQY
J: TRBJ1-5; size: few; V: TRBV6-2/TRBV6-3; CDR3: ASSYRGQGANQPQH
J: TRBJ1-1; size: NA; V: TRBV5-4; CDR3: ASSSTGTGHLGTEAF
J: TRBJ2-5; size: NA; V: TRBV5-1; CDR3: ASSGGLAGGPSETQY
J: TRBJ2-5; size: NA; V: TRBV5-1; CDR3: ASSLWTGGQETQY
J: TRBJ2-7; size: NA; V: TRBV25-1; CDR3: ASSSSGADEQY
J: TRBJ2-7; size: NA; V: TRBV7-6; CDR3: ASSLGTAYEQY
J: TRBJ2-3; size: NA; V: TRBV19; CDR3: ASRDRGPTDTQY
J: TRBJ2-5; size: NA; V: TRBV19; CDR3: ASSIGGTQETQY
J: TRBJ1-3; size: once; V: TRBV5-4; CDR3: ASSKGQVSSGNTIY
J: TRBJ2-1; size: NA; V: TRBV28; CDR3: ASSLGGREIGYEQF
J: TRBJ2-3; size: NA; V: TRBV7-9; CDR3: ASSLGDRGQSDTQY
J: TRBJ1-5; size: once; V: TRBV6-6; CDR3: ASSQTLASNQPQH
J: TRBJ1-3; size: NA; V: TRBV5-8; CDR3: ASSFGTNSGNTIY
J: TRBJ2-3; size: NA; V: TRBV29-1; CDR3: SVEGQGYTDTQY
J: TRBJ2-7; size: NA; V: TRBV7-9; CDR3: ASSGSGRYEQY
J: TRBJ2-7; size: NA; V: TRBV24-1; CDR3: ATSDRQGRHEQY
J: TRBJ2-1; size: NA; V: TRBV28; CDR3: ASSLPTGFRNEQF
J: TRBJ2-7; size: NA; V: TRBV18; CDR3: ASSRPETDEQY
J: TRBJ2-2; size: NA; V: TRBV19; CDR3: ASSARLSTGELF
J: TRBJ1-4; size: NA; V: TRBV6-5; CDR3: ASSYSTVGEKLF
J: TRBJ1-1; size: NA; V: TRBV12-3/TRBV12-4; CDR3: ASHQAGEAF
J: TRBJ2-5; size: NA; V: TRBV9; CDR3: ASSPSGGAWETQY
J: TRBJ1-2; size: NA; V: TRBV5-6; CDR3: ASSHWTGNYYGYT
J: TRBJ2-7; size: NA; V: TRBV21-1; CDR3: ASSSPTRDRGSYEQY
J: TRBJ1-6; size: few; V: TRBV25-1; CDR3: ASSEFGQGNSPLH
J: TRBJ1-4; size: NA; V: TRBV2; CDR3: ASSTLYEKLF
J: TRBJ2-1; size: NA; V: TRBV6-5; CDR3: ASSYSSGSAHEQF
J: TRBJ2-1; size: once; V: TRBV29-1; CDR3: SVDKVSPGNEQF
J: TRBJ1-2; size: NA; V: TRBV6-5; CDR3: ASSLLQGASIGYT
J: TRBJ2-1; size: NA; V: TRBV11-1; CDR3: ASLGGTLSGEQF
J: TRBJ2-7; size: NA; V: TRBV29-1; CDR3: SVEDQGSYEQY